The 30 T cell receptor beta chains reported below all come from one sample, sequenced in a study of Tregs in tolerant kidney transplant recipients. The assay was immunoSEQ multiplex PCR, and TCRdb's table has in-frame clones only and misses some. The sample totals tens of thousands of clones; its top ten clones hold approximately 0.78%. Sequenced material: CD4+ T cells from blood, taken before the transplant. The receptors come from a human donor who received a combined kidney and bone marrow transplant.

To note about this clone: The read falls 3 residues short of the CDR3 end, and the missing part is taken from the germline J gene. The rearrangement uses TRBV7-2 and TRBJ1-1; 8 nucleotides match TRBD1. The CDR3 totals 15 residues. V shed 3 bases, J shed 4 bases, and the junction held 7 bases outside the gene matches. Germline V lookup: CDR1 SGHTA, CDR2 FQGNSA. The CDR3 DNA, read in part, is TGTGCCAGCAGCTTCTACGGGACAGGCACCACTGAA. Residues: CASSFYGTGTTE. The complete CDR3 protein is CASSFYGTGTTEAFF.

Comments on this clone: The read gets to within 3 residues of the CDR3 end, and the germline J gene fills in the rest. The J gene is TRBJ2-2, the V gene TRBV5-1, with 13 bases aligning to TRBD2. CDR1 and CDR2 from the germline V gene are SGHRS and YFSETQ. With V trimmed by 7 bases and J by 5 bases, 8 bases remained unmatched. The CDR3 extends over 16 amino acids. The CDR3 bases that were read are TGCGCCAGCGACGCCACGGGACTAGCGGGGACCGGGGAG. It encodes CASDATGLAGTGE. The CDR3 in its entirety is CASDATGLAGTGELFF.

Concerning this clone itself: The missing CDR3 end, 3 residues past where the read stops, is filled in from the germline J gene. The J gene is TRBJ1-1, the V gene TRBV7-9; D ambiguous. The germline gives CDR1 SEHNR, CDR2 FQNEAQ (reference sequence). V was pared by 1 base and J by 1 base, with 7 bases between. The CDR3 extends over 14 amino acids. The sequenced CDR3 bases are TGTGCCAGCAGCTTAGGCGCAGGGAACACTGAA. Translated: CASSLGAGNTE. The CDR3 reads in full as CASSLGAGNTEAFF. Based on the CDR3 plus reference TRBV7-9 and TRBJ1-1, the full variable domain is DTGVSQNPRHKITKRGQNVTFRCDPISEHNRLYWYRQTLGQGPEFLTYFQNEAQLEKSRLLSDRFSAERPKGSFSTLEIQRTEQGDSAMYLCASSLGAGNTEAFFGQGTRLTVV.

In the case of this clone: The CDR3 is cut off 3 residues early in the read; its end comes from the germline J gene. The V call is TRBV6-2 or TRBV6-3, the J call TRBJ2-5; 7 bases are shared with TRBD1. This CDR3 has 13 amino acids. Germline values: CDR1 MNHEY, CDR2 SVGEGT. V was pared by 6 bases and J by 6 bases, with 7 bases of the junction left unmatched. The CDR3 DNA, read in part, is TGTGCCAGCAGCCGGGACAGCCGCCAGACC. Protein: CASSRDSRQT. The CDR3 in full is CASSRDSRQTQYF.

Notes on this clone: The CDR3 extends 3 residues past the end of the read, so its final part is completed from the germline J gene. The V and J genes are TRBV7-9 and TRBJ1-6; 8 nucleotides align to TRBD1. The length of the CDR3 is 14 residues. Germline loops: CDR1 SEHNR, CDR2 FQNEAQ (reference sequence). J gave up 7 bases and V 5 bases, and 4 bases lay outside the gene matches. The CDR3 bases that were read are TGTGCCAGCAGCCCCACAGGGGGGAATTCACCC. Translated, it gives CASSPTGGNSP. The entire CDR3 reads CASSPTGGNSPLHF.

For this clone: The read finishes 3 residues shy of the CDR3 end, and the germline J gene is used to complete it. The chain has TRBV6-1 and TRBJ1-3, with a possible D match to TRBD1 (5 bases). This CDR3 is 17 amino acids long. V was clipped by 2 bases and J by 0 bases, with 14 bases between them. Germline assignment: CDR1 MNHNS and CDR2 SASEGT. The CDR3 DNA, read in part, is TGTGCCAGCAGTGAATGGGCAGGGCAGAGCTCTGGAAACACC. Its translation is CASSEWAGQSSGNT. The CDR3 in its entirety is CASSEWAGQSSGNTIYF.

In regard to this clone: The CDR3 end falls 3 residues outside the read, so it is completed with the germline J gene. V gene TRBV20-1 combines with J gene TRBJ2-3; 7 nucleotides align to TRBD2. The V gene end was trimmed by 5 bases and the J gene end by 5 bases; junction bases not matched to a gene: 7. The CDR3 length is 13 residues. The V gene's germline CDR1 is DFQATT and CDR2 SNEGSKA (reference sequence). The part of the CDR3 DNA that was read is TGCAGTGCTCCTTTGCTAGCGGAAGATACG. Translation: CSAPLLAEDT. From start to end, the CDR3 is CSAPLLAEDTQYF.

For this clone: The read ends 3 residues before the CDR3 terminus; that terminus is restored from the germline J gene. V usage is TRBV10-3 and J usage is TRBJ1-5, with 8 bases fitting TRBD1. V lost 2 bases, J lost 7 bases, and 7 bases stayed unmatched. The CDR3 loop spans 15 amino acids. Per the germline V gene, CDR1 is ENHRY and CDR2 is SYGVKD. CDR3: CAISETGTGRQPQHF. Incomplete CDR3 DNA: TGTGCCATCAGTGAGACCGGGACAGGCAGGCAGCCC.

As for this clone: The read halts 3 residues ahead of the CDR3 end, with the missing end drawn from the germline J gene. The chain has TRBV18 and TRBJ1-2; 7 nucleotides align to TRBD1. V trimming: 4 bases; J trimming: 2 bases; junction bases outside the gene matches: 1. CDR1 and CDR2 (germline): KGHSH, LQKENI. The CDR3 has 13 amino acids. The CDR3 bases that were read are TGTGCCAGCTCACGGGACAGCAACTATGGC. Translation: CASSRDSNYG. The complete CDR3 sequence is CASSRDSNYGYTF.

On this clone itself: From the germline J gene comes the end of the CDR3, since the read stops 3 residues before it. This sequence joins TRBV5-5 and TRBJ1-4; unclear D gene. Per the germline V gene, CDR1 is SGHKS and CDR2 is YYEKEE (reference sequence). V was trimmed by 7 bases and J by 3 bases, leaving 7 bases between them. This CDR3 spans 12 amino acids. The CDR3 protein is CASGRANEKLFF. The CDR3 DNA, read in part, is TGTGCCAGCGGCCGGGCTAATGAAAAA.

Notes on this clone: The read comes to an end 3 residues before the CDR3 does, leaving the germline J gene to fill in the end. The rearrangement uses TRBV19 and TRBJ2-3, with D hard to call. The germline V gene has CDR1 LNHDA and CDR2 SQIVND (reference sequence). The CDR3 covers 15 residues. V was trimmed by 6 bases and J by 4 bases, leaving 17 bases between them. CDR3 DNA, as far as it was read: TGTGCCAGTAGCTCGACCCTCGGTCGGGCAGATACG. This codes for CASSSTLGRADT. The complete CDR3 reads CASSSTLGRADTQYF.

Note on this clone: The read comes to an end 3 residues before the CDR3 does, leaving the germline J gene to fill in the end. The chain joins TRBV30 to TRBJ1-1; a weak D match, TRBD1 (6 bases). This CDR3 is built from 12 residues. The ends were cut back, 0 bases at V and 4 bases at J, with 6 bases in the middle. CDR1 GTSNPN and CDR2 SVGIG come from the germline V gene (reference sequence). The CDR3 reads CAWSVQGTEAFF. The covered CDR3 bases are TGTGCCTGGAGTGTACAGGGCACTGAA. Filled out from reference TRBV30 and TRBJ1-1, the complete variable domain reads SQTIHQWPATLVQPVGSPLSLECTVEGTSNPNLYWYRQAAGRGLQLLFYSVGIGQISSEVPQNLSASRPQDRQFILSSKKLLLSDSGFYLCAWSVQGTEAFFGQGTRLTVV.

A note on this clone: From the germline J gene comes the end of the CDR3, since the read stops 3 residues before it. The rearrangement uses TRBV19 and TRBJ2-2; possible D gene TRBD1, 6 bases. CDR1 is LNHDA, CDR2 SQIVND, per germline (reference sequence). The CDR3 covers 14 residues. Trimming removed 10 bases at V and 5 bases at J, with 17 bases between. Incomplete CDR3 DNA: TGTGCCACCACGACAGGCGGCAGGACCGGGGAG. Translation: CATTTGGRTGE. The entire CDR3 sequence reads CATTTGGRTGELFF.

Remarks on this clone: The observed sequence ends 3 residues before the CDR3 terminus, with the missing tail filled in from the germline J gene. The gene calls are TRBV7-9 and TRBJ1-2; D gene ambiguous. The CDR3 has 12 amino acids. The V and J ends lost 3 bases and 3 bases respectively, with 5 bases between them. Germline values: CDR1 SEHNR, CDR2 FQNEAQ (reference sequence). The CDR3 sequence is CASSFLDYGYTF. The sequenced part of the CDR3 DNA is TGTGCCAGCAGCTTTCTAGACTATGGC.

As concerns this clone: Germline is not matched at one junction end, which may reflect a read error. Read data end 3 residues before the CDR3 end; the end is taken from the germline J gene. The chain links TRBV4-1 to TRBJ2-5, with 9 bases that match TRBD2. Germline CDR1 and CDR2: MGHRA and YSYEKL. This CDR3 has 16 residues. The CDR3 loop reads CTSSQGPSGGQETQYF. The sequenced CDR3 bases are TGCACCAGCAGCCAAGGTCCGAGCGGGGGGCAAGAGACC.

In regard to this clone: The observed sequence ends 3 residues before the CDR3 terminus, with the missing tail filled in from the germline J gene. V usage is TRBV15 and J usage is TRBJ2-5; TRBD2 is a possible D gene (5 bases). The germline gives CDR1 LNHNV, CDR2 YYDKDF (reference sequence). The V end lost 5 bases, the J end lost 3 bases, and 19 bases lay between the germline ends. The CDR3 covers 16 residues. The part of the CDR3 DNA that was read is TGTGCCACCAGCCGTGCGGACTCCGCGATAGAAGAGACC. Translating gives CATSRADSAIEET. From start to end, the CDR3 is CATSRADSAIEETQYF.

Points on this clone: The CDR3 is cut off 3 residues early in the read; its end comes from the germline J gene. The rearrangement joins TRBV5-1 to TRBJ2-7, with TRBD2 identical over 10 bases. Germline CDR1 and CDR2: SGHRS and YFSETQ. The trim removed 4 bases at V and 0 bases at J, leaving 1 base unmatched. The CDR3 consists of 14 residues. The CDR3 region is CASSLAGVSYEQYF. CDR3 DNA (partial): TGCGCCAGCAGCCTAGCGGGGGTCTCCTACGAG.

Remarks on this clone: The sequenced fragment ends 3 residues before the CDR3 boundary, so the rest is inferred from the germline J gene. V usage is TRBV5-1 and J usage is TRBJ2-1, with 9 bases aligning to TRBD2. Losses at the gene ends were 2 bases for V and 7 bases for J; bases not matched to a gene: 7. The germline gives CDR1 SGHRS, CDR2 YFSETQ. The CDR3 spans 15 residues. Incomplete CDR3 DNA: TGCGCCAGCAGCTTAGAGCGGGAGGCCATTAATGAG. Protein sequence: CASSLEREAINE. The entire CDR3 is CASSLEREAINEQFF.

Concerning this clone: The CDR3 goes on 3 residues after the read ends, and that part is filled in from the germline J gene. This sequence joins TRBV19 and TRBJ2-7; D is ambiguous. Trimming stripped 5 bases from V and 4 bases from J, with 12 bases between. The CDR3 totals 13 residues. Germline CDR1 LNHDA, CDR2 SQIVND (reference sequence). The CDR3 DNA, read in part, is TGTGCCAGTAGTGATAGACTGGTATACGAG. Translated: CASSDRLVYE. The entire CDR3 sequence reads CASSDRLVYEQYF.

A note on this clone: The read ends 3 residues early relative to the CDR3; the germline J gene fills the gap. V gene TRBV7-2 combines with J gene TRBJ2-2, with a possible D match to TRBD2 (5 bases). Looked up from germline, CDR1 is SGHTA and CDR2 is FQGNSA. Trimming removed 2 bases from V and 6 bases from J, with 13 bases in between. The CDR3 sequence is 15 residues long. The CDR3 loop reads CASSLKGGHAGELFF. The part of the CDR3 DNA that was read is TGTGCCAGCAGCTTAAAGGGCGGGCACGCCGGGGAG.

The part of the CDR3 DNA that was read is TGTGCCAGTAGTATTTGGGGCCAAAAAGGAACAGATACG. Protein product: CASSIWGQKGTDT. The entire CDR3 reads CASSIWGQKGTDTQYF. The genes are TRBV19 and TRBJ2-3; a weak D match, TRBD1 (5 bases). The read comes to an end 3 residues before the CDR3 does, leaving the germline J gene to fill in the end. Germline CDR1 and CDR2: LNHDA and SQIVND (reference sequence). Trimming pared 3 bases from V and 3 bases from J, leaving 16 bases between. This CDR3 spans 16 amino acids.

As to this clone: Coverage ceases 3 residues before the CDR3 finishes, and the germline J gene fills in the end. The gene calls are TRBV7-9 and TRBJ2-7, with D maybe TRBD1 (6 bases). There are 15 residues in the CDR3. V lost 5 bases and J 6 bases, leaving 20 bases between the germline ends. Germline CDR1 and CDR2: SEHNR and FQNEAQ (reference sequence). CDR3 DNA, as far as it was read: TGTGCCAGCAGCCGACGACAGGCCTTCGTGAGCGAG. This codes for CASSRRQAFVSE. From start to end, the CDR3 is CASSRRQAFVSEQYF.

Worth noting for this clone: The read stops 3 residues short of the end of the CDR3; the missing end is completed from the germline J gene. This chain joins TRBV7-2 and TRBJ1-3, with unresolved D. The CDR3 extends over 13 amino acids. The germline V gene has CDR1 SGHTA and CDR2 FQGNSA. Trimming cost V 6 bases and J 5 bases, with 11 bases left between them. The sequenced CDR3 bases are TGTGCCAGCAGGGCGGGAAGAAGAAACACC. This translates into CASRAGRRNT. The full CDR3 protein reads CASRAGRRNTIYF.

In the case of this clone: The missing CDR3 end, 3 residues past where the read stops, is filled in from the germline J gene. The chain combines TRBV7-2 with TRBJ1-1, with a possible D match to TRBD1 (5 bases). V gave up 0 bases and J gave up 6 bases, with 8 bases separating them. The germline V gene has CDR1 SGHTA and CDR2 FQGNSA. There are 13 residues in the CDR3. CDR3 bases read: TGTGCCAGCAGCTTAGCCAGGGCCTCTGAA. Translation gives CASSLARASE. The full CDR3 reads CASSLARASEAFF.

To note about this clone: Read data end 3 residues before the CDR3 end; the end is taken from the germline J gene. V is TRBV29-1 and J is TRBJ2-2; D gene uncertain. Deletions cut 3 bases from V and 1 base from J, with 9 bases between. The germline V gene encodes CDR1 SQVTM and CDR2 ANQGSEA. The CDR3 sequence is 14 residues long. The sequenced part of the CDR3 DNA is TGCAGCGTTGACACGAAAGGGAACACCGGGGAG. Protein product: CSVDTKGNTGE. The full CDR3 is CSVDTKGNTGELFF.

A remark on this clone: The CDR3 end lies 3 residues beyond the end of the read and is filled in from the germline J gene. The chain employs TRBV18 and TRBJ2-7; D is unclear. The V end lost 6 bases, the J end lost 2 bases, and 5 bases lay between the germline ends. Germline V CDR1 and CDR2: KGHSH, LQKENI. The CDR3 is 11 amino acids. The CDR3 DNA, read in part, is TGTGCCAGCTCCGCAGCCTACGAG. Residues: CASSAAYE. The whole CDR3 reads CASSAAYEQYF.

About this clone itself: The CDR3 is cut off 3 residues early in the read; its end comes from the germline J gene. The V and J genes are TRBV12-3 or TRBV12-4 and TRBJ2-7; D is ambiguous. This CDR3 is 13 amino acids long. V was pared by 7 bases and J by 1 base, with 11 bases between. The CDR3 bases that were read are TGTGCCAGCACTTTCTCGGGTTCCTACGAG. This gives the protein CASTFSGSYE. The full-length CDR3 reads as CASTFSGSYEQYF.

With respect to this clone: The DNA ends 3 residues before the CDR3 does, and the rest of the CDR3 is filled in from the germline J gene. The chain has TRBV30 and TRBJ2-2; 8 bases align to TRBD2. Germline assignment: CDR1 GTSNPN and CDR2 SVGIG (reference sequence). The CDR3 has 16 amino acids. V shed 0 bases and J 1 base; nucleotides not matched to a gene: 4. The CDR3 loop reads CAWSVALAGNTGELFF. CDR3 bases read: TGTGCCTGGAGTGTAGCGCTAGCGGGGAACACCGGGGAG.

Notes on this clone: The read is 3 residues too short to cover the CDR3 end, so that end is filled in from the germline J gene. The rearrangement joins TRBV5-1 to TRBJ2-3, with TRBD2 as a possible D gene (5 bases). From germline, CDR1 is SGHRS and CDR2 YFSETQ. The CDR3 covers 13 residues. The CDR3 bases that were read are TGCGCCAGCAGCATGAGGGCCCAAGAGACG. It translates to CASSMRAQET. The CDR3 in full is CASSMRAQETQYF.

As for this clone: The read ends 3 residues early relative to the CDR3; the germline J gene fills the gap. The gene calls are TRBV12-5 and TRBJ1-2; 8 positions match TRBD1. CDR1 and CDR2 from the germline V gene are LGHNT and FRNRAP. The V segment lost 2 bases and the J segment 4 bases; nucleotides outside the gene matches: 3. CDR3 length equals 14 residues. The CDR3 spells CASGLQGAVYGYTF. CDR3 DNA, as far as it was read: TGTGCTAGTGGTTTGCAGGGGGCGGTCTATGGC.